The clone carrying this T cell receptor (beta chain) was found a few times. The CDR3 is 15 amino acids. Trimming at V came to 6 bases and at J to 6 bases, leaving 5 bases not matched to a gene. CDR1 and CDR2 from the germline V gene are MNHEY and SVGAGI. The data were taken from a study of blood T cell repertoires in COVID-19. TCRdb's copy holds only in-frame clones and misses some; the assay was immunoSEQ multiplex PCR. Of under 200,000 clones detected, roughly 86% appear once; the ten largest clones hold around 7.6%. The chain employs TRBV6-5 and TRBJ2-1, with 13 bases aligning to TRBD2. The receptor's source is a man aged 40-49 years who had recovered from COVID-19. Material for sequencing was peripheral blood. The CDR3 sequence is CASSPGTSGTNEQFF. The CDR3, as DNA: TGTGCCAGCAGCCCCGGGACTAGCGGGACCAATGAGCAGTTCTTC.